This entry lists 5 T cell receptor beta chains sequenced from one sample in a study of cytomegalovirus exposure and HLA in healthy donors. The primer mix had 60 Vbeta and 13 Jbeta primers. The table came from immunoSEQ multiplex PCR; TCRdb's copy has only in-frame clones and leaves some out. The sample consists of under 200,000 clones, around 83% of them appearing once. The sequencing sample was made of PBMCs. The receptors derive from a male donor in good health and CMV-seropositive.

CDR3 nucleotides: TGTGCCTGGGGGGCCGGATTTACCTATGGCTACACCTTC. It specifies CAWGAGFTYGYTF. This chain joins TRBV30 and TRBJ1-2; maybe TRBD1 (5 bases). Per the germline V gene, CDR1 is GTSNPN and CDR2 is SVGIG (reference sequence). Trimming pared 5 bases from V and 4 bases from J, leaving 14 bases between. The CDR3 contains 13 residues. Supplemented by reference TRBV30 and TRBJ1-2, the full variable domain reads SQTIHQWPATLVQPVGSPLSLECTVEGTSNPNLYWYRQAAGRGLQLLFYSVGIGQISSEVPQNLSASRPQDRQFILSSKKLLLSDSGFYLCAWGAGFTYGYTFGSGTRLTVV.

The genes are TRBV5-4 and TRBJ2-1; 10 bases are a match to TRBD2. This CDR3 is built from 15 residues. In germline, CDR1 is SGHNT, CDR2 YYREEE (reference sequence). After removal of 7 bases from V and 9 bases from J, the junction contained 13 bases not matched to a gene. The CDR3 protein is CASRGLAGGGGEQFF. The DNA for the CDR3 is TGTGCCAGCCGAGGGTTAGCGGGAGGAGGAGGTGAGCAGTTCTTC. Full variable domain (remainder filled in from reference TRBV5-4 and TRBJ2-1): ETGVTQSPTHLIKTRGQQVTLRCSSQSGHNTVSWYQQALGQGPQFIFQYYREEENGRGNFPPRFSGLQFPNYSSELNVNALELDDSALYLCASRGLAGGGGEQFFGPGTRLTVL.

The V call is TRBV5-4, the J call TRBJ2-7; 9 bases match TRBD2. The CDR3 is made up of 15 amino acids. Per the germline V gene, CDR1 is SGHNT and CDR2 is YYREEE (reference sequence). V lost 7 bases and J lost 1; bases outside the gene matches: 9. CDR3 protein: CASGRAGGPSYEQYF. In DNA form, the CDR3 reads TGTGCCAGCGGGCGGGCGGGAGGGCCATCCTACGAGCAGTACTTC.

This chain uses TRBV7-8 with TRBJ1-3; D is unresolved. Germline CDR1 SGHVS, CDR2 FQNEAQ. Trimming cost V 5 bases and J 8 bases, with 13 bases left between them. The CDR3 spans 13 residues. In DNA form, the CDR3 reads TGTGCCAGCAGCGGGCGAAGCCAGGACACCATATATTTT. This gives the protein CASSGRSQDTIYF.

V usage is TRBV5-5 and J usage is TRBJ1-2, with D possibly matching TRBD1 (6 bases). CDR1 and CDR2 (germline): SGHKS, YYEKEE (reference sequence). CDR3 size: 14 residues. V lost 4 bases to trimming and J lost 3 bases, with 13 bases between them. This CDR3 reads CASSKTGMDYGYTF. The CDR3 coding sequence is TGTGCCAGCAGCAAAACAGGGATGGACTATGGCTACACCTTC.